This TCR beta chain was profiled in a study of CD8 T cells in Susac syndrome. With 6 bases removed from V and 0 bases from J, the gap between germline ends came to 14 bases. The germline V gene has CDR1 DFQATT and CDR2 SNEGSKA (reference sequence). This CDR3 has 14 amino acids. Reverse transcription of roughly 0.5 to 1 ug RNA was performed with random hexamers. Amplification of TCR beta CDR3 by immunoSEQ multiplex PCR spanned 54 Vbeta and 13 Jbeta. Each CDR3 protein gets one entry after TCRdb re-called the immunoSEQ multiplex PCR reads with MiXCR. Of approximately 200,000 distinct CDR3 sequences in the sample, roughly 95% were seen once.

The chain has TRBV20-1 and TRBJ1-2; D uncertain. Sequenced: CD4+ T cells from PBMCs. The source of this sequence is a human donor with multiple sclerosis. DNA for the CDR3: TGCAGTGCCCTAGATGGGTTCCCTAACTATGGCTACACCTTC. It yields the protein CSALDGFPNYGYTF.